The 14 T cell receptor beta chains below come from one sample, sequenced in a study of T cells after yellow fever vaccination. MiXCR, applied by TCRdb to the 5' RACE reads, yields one record per CDR3 protein. The sample contains some 400,000 distinct CDR3 sequences, 6% to 8% of which appear only once. The input for sequencing was PBMCs, taken 5 days after the yellow fever booster vaccination. Receptors were obtained from a man aged 30 to 39 who received the YFV17D yellow fever vaccine.

This clonotype was observed a handful of times. The rearrangement uses TRBV21-1 and TRBJ2-3; TRBD1, the table's D call, was not compared with the DNA. TRBV21-1 is flagged as a pseudogene. The CDR3 totals 15 residues. CDR3 sequence (DNA): TGTGCCAGCAGCAACCGGGTCCAGGGTGTTTTTACGCAGTATTTT. It specifies CASSNRVQGVFTQYF.

This clonotype was observed a few times. This rearrangement joins TRBV7-2 to TRBJ2-3, with no clear D. The CDR3 runs 17 residues. Germline V gene data show CDR1 as SGHTA and CDR2 as FQGNSA. V shed 0 bases and J shed 1 base, with 14 bases lying between them. The CDR3 loop is CASSLAQGDFRTDTQYF. The CDR3 nucleotides read TGTGCCAGCAGCTTAGCCCAAGGTGACTTCCGCACAGATACGCAGTATTTT.

This clonotype was observed at least ten times. The CDR3 nucleotides are TGTGCCAGCAGCTGGGACAGGGCGGGTAATGAGCAGTTCTTC. Translated: CASSWDRAGNEQFF. The chain is built from TRBV5-6 and TRBJ2-1, with 9 bases fitting TRBD1. The V segment lost 3 bases and the J segment 7 bases; nucleotides outside the gene matches: 5. Germline lookup yields CDR1 SGHDT and CDR2 YYEEEE. The CDR3 spans 14 residues.

At least ten counts were recorded for this clonotype. A read error may account for a junction end that differs from germline. The V gene is TRBV7-6, the J gene TRBJ2-2; possible D gene TRBD2, 5 bases. The CDR3 runs 15 residues. Looked up from germline, CDR1 is SGHVS and CDR2 is FNYEAQ. CDR3 DNA: TGTGCCAGCAGCCTAGCCCTTACGGGGACCGGGGAGCTGTTTTTT. Translation gives CASSLALTGTGELFF.

The genes are TRBV12-3 or TRBV12-4 and TRBJ1-5; a weak D match, TRBD1 (5 bases). CDR3 length: 14 amino acids. V lost 2 bases and J lost 6, with 11 bases in between. CDR3 protein: CASSLSAGPQPQHF. CDR3 DNA: TGTGCCAGCAGTTTATCCGCAGGGCCTCAGCCCCAGCATTTT.

The rearrangement links TRBV12-3 or TRBV12-4 to TRBJ2-7; 7 nucleotides agree with TRBD1. The CDR3 covers 14 residues. The junction had 9 bases not matched to a gene; V was cut back by 3 bases and J by 7 bases. CDR3 protein: CASSFLGGSGEQYF. In DNA form, the CDR3 reads TGTGCCAGCAGTTTCTTAGGGGGCTCGGGTGAGCAGTACTTC.

CDR3 region: CSARTTLSGNTIYF. DNA of the CDR3: TGCAGCGCAAGAACTACCCTCTCTGGAAACACCATATATTTT. The gene calls are TRBV29-1 and TRBJ1-3; unclear D gene. V was pared by 7 bases and J by 0 bases, with 13 bases between. The CDR3 has 14 residues. CDR1 and CDR2 from the germline V gene are SQVTM and ANQGSEA.

This clonotype was observed many times. V is TRBV5-1 and J is TRBJ1-1; D is unclear. V was pared by 1 base and J by 1 base, with 5 bases between. Germline V CDR1 and CDR2: SGHRS, YFSETQ. The CDR3 runs to 13 residues. CDR3 DNA sequence: TGCGCCAGCAGCTTGCAGGCGAACACTGAAGCTTTCTTT. It is translated as CASSLQANTEAFF.

The V gene is TRBV5-4, the J gene TRBJ1-2; D not certain. Germline V gives CDR1 SGHNT, CDR2 YYREEE (reference sequence). The CDR3 consists of 14 residues. Trimming removed 0 bases from V and 5 bases from J, with 11 bases in between. In nucleotides, the CDR3 is TGTGCCAGCAGCTTGGCCGGCGGGGTTTATGGCTACACCTTC. As protein: CASSLAGGVYGYTF.

The CDR3 protein is CASKGAIDTQYF. In nucleotides, the CDR3 is TGTGCCAGCAAGGGGGCAATAGATACGCAGTATTTT. The chain employs TRBV28 and TRBJ2-3, with 7 bases matching TRBD1. The germline V gene has CDR1 MDHEN and CDR2 SYDVKM. This CDR3 region has 12 residues. Unmatched junction bases numbered 3, after V lost 7 bases and J lost 5 bases. Drawing the rest from reference TRBV28 and TRBJ2-3, the complete variable domain is DVKVTQSSRYLVKRTGEKVFLECVQDMDHENMFWYRQDPGLGLRLIYFSYDVKMKEKGDIPEGYSVSREKKERFSLILESASTNQTSMYLCASKGAIDTQYFGPGTRLTVL.

This clonotype was counted a few times. The chain recombines TRBV12-3 or TRBV12-4 with TRBJ2-6, with TRBD1 as a possible D gene (6 bases). This CDR3 is built from 18 residues. V lost 2 bases and J lost 2, with 16 bases in between. The CDR3 region has the DNA TGTGCCAGCAGTTTATACCCCCTCACAGGGACTGGGGCCAACGTCCTGACTTTC. This gives the protein CASSLYPLTGTGANVLTF.

There are many counts of this clonotype. CDR3 sequence (DNA): TGTGCCAGCAGCCCACAGGGGGGGACCCAGTACTTC. Translating gives CASSPQGGTQYF. J is TRBJ2-5 and V is TRBV6-6; 8 bases fit TRBD1. CDR1 is MNHNY and CDR2 is SVGAGI in the germline V gene (reference sequence). CDR3 length equals 12 residues. V dropped 6 bases and J dropped 7; count of bases not matched to a gene: 4.

This clonotype has ten or more counts. This rearrangement joins TRBV20-1 to TRBJ2-3; 8 bases match TRBD1. This CDR3 region has 13 residues. V dropped 6 bases and J dropped 1; count of bases not matched to a gene: 3. Germline lookup yields CDR1 DFQATT and CDR2 SNEGSKA (reference sequence). As DNA, the CDR3 is TGCAGTGCAAGGACAGGGCGCACAGATACGCAGTATTTT. Amino acid sequence: CSARTGRTDTQYF.

This clonotype was observed many times. The rearrangement links TRBV28 to TRBJ2-7; the D call may be TRBD1 or TRBD2 (5 bases each). Per germline, CDR1 MDHEN and CDR2 SYDVKM. The CDR3 is 14 amino acids. Between the trimmed V and J ends, which lost 6 bases and 4 bases, there was a span of 16 bases. CDR3 in amino acids: CASRGRAGEYEQYF. The CDR3 DNA sequence: TGTGCCAGCAGGGGGCGGGCAGGAGAATACGAGCAGTACTTC. The full variable domain, with the rest looked up from reference TRBV28 and TRBJ2-7, is DVKVTQSSRYLVKRTGEKVFLECVQDMDHENMFWYRQDPGLGLRLIYFSYDVKMKEKGDIPEGYSVSREKKERFSLILESASTNQTSMYLCASRGRAGEYEQYFGPGTRLTVT.